This T cell receptor beta chain appears in the sequencing data of a study of shared clonotypes between healthy human individuals (TCRdb year 2020). In the study overall: The cohort comprised a couple of women and a few men aged 18 to 49 years. For each donor, CD4 naive and CD4 memory were each given three plates, CD8 naive was given two plates, and CD8 memory was given one plate. The study deeply sequenced blood TCR repertoires of 5 or 6 healthy adults to estimate repertoire size and the extent of clonotype sharing between individuals. To increase sequencing depth and limit assay-specific biases, different laboratories used diverse techniques to prepare libraries and sequence TCR repertoires. Between about 0.85 and 9.5 billion PBMCs per donor were obtained by leukapheresis.

Beyond this particular receptor, the publication reports: Naive subsets generally had larger estimated clonotype richness than memory subsets. Across four donors, approximately 4.9% of naive CD4, roughly 3.5% of naive CD8, 2.3% of memory CD4, and around 0.4% of memory CD8 clonotypes were shared. Incomplete sequencing was indicated by rarefaction of sorted-subset datasets, despite the large sequencing depth. Compared with non-shared clonotypes, the clonotypes found in all four sorted-subset donors had higher generation probabilities. Pairwise subsampling indicated that sequencing depth was expected to affect the degree of clonotype sharing among donors. Sampling was restricted to blood, and TCR repertoires in tissue are likely to differ from TCR repertoires in blood. The genetic and exposure-history diversity represented was limited by the small number of donors.

Using the deep immunoSEQ assay, TCR CDR3 regions were amplified from genomic DNA by multiplex PCR. For each cell subset, the extracted genomic DNA was distributed evenly across all wells of several immunoSEQ 96-well plates, and each plate served as one replicate. For sorted subsets, roughly 200 ng of genomic DNA, equivalent to roughly 33,000 T cell genomes, went into each replicate PCR. The purified libraries were quantified using a Qubit 3.0 fluorometer, sized with a Bioanalyzer 2100, and then quantified again using the KAPA Library Quantification kit. Every immunoSEQ 96-well plate was sequenced on a dedicated single-read 150-cycle Illumina NextSeq 550 flow cell. Per the authors' processing: Because the immunoSEQ output held only junctional sequences and lacked quality scores, the filtering could not match the filtering applied to full-length reads. Sequences were annotated with PyIR, a Python wrapper for IgBLAST v1.9, using IMGT germline references to assign V/J genes and CDR3. Reads with weak V/J assignments (E-value above 1e-6), missing CDR3, stop codons, out-of-frame junctions, or ambiguous translated residues were removed. V3J clonotypes were defined as sequences sharing the same inferred V gene, J gene, and CDR3 amino acid sequence. Percentage overlap between repertoires was computed as shared unique clonotypes divided by the size of the smaller repertoire. Richness of each repertoire was evaluated using RTK rarefaction, the Chao1 estimator, and Recon v2.1 estimates of unobserved clonotypes. OLGA was used to compute generation probabilities for all TCRbeta clonotypes that the gDNA method yielded from several donors. The clones in this table, taken by TCRdb from immuneACCESS, are in-frame only. Not every clone is retained; where verified, under half of the shortfall comes from an unresolved V gene, and the cause of the rest is unknown. V and J calls and clone size are copied from that table; D and trimming were computed from the DNA. The sample includes about 1.5 million clones, with about 98% observed a single time. About 0.45% of the sample comes from the top ten.

CDR1 and CDR2 are read off the germline V gene as LGHNA and YNFKEQ. Deletion took 3 bases off V and 7 bases off J, with a span of 15 bases between the germline ends. The CDR3 goes from the cysteine to the phenylalanine over 15 residues. Only the CDR3 DNA stays, 45 bases, in frame from base 1. Healthy HIV-negative adults with no recently reported acute infections or vaccinations were included as donors. Every donor was a Caucasian adult residing in Nashville, Tennessee, USA. CD4+ T cells were enriched through magnetic negative selection, after which naive cells were positively selected on CD45RA and the remaining negative fraction served as the memory subset. After blood collection by leukapheresis, PBMCs were isolated using Ficoll-Histopaque density gradient centrifugation and then cryopreserved in the vapor phase of liquid nitrogen. Purity and quantity of every magnetically sorted T cell population were checked by analytical flow cytometry. From each sorted fraction, genomic DNA was isolated and quantified by UV absorbance on a Nanodrop 2000c.

Comments on this clone: This clone's antigen is unknown. No qualities accompany the bases; no much larger clone lies one base away.

Sequences were obtained from naive CD4+ T cells sorted from blood. The cell subset or site tag for this specimen amounts to: CD45RA+ positively selected. The chain links TRBV4-2 with TRBJ2-2, with no confident D gene call. This TCR came from a man aged 25-40 years in good health. The CDR3 in this case is CASSQDGRYIGELFF. The DNA reads as follows: TGTGCCAGCAGCCAGGACGGACGGTACATCGGGGAGCTGTTTTTT.